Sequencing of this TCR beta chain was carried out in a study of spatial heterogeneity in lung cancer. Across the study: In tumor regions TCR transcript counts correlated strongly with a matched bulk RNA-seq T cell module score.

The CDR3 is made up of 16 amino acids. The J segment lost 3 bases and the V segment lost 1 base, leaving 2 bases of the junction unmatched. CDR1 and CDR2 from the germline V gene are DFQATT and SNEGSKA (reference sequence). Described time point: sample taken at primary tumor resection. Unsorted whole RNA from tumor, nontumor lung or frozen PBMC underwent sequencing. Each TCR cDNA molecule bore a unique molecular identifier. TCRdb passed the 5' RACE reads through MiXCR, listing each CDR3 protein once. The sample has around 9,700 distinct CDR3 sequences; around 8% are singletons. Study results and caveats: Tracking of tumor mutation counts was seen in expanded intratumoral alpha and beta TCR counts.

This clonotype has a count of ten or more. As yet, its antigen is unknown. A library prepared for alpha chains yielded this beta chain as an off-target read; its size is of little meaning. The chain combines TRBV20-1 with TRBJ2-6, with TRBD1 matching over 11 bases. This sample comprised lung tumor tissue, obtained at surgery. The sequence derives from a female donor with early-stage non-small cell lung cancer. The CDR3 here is CSARGTGGLGANVLTF. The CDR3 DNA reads TGCAGTGCTAGAGGGACAGGGGGCCTTGGGGCCAACGTCCTGACTTTC.